This TCR beta chain was recovered during a study of T cell repertoires in cytomegalovirus infection. For the study at large: As its CMV epitopes, the study selected recently identified HLA-C-restricted and well-studied HLA-B-restricted targets. Public signatures in TCR beta pointed to CMV infection and matching HLA type.

As regards this clonotype: Its antigen is not identified.

Trimming removed 3 bases at V and 0 bases at J, with 5 bases between. The CDR3 runs 14 residues. Per germline, CDR1 SGHVS and CDR2 FQNEAQ. TCRdb redid the calling of the reads with MiXCR, one entry per CDR3 protein. The table includes 80,000 or so distinct CDR3 sequences, roughly 40% detected once. Study-level points and caveats: Carriers of CMV and the relevant HLA type were discriminated by public TCR beta frequency. It was HLA-C-restricted CMV-specific TCR beta clonotypes that dominated the response ex vivo.

This chain joins TRBV7-8 and TRBJ1-4; D is unclear. The input for sequencing was CD8+ T cells from cultured PBMCs, taken from culture after CMV antigen stimulation. This clonotype originated in a human donor in good health (CMV status not recorded). Some clones in this sample may be carry-over from other donors' samples. CDR3 nucleotides: TGTGCCAGCAGCTTTTTTGCAACTAATGAAAAACTGTTTTTT. This encodes CASSFFATNEKLFF.